The clone carrying this T cell receptor beta chain has a single count. Its antigen is not identified. The data originate from a study of T cell responses to AZD1222 COVID-19 vaccine. As for the study in general: Doses given second, at about 4 or about 12 weeks, were pooled.

V was clipped by 5 bases and J by 7 bases; unmatched bases: 10. The germline V gene encodes CDR1 MDHEN and CDR2 SYDVKM. The CDR3 runs to 14 residues. Sequencing was performed with immunoSEQ multiplex PCR; in TCRdb, only in-frame clones are kept and a portion is missing. This sample has 95,000 to 110,000 clones; 88% occur once, and the top ten carry 20%. Broader study findings: The study identified only a handful of AZD1222 recipients as seropositive at baseline.

This receptor was taken from an adult in good health. Sequencing used peripheral blood, obtained on day 0 of AZD1222 vaccination. The chain employs TRBV28 and TRBJ1-2, with 7 bases fitting TRBD1. Here the CDR3 DNA reads TGTGCCAGCAGTGCCAGGGGGAGGGTTGGTGGCTACACCTTC. This sequence encodes CASSARGRVGGYTF.